These T cell receptor beta chains were read from a single sample in a study of cytomegalovirus exposure and HLA in healthy donors. Sequencing used immunoSEQ multiplex PCR; TCRdb keeps in-frame clones, though not all of them. The sample includes more than 60,000 clones, roughly 80% seen only once; the top ten take approximately 4.8%. What was sequenced was PBMCs. The origin of the receptors is a male donor in good health and CMV-seropositive. Each CDR3 is given with its conserved first and last residue. Each record gives: V gene, J gene, D gene, clone size, CDR3 protein, CDR3 DNA. A D gene is named only where the DNA matches it firmly. The size entry is marked missing in some rows and otherwise reads once, few, many or a size class.

V gene: TRBV5-6; J gene: TRBJ1-2; D gene: TRBD1; clone size: few; CDR3 protein: CASSAQGESGYTF; CDR3 DNA: TGTGCCAGCAGTGCACAGGGGGAAAGTGGCTACACCTTC
V gene: TRBV13; J gene: TRBJ1-1; D gene: TRBD1; clone size: .; CDR3 protein: CASRGTGAFGAFF; CDR3 DNA: TGTGCCAGCAGAGGGACAGGGGCCTTCGGAGCTTTCTTT
V gene: TRBV27; J gene: TRBJ1-5; D gene: .; clone size: .; CDR3 protein: CASRHYSGQSNQPQHF; CDR3 DNA: TGTGCCAGCAGACACTACTCGGGACAAAGCAATCAGCCCCAGCATTTT
V gene: TRBV30; J gene: TRBJ1-2; D gene: .; clone size: .; CDR3 protein: CAWSIRTAVVVTF; CDR3 DNA: TGTGCCTGGAGTATTAGGACAGCAGTGGTTGTCACCTTC
V gene: TRBV9; J gene: TRBJ2-7; D gene: TRBD1; clone size: .; CDR3 protein: CASSARPGGYEQYF; CDR3 DNA: TGTGCCAGCAGCGCCCGCCCAGGGGGCTACGAGCAGTACTTC
V gene: TRBV7-2; J gene: TRBJ1-1; D gene: .; clone size: .; CDR3 protein: CASSLGGAAFF; CDR3 DNA: TGTGCCAGCAGCTTGGGGGGGGCCGCTTTCTTT
V gene: TRBV10-3; J gene: TRBJ2-1; D gene: .; clone size: once; CDR3 protein: CATYQRIDNEQFF; CDR3 DNA: TGTGCCACCTACCAGCGGATAGACAATGAGCAGTTCTTC
V gene: TRBV6-5; J gene: TRBJ1-5; D gene: .; clone size: .; CDR3 protein: CASSGRGRGQPQHF; CDR3 DNA: TGTGCCAGCAGTGGGAGGGGCCGGGGTCAGCCCCAGCATTTT
V gene: TRBV27; J gene: TRBJ1-3; D gene: .; clone size: .; CDR3 protein: CASSPGGAGRSGNTIYF; CDR3 DNA: TGTGCCAGCAGCCCCGGCGGGGCTGGGCGCTCTGGAAACACCATATATTTT
V gene: TRBV11-1; J gene: TRBJ2-2; D gene: TRBD1; clone size: .; CDR3 protein: CASSAGTGTNTGELFF; CDR3 DNA: TGTGCCAGCAGCGCCGGGACAGGAACGAACACCGGGGAGCTGTTTTTT
V gene: TRBV18; J gene: TRBJ2-2; D gene: .; clone size: .; CDR3 protein: CASSVRTTNTGELFF; CDR3 DNA: TGTGCCAGCTCAGTTAGGACTACGAACACCGGGGAGCTGTTTTTT
V gene: TRBV19; J gene: TRBJ1-1; D gene: .; clone size: .; CDR3 protein: CASSPPATDVNTEAFF; CDR3 DNA: TGTGCCAGTAGTCCCCCCGCGACAGACGTGAACACTGAAGCTTTCTTT
V gene: TRBV18; J gene: TRBJ1-4; D gene: TRBD1; clone size: .; CDR3 protein: CASSPPAANRGEKLFF; CDR3 DNA: TGTGCCAGCTCCCCCCCCGCCGCAAACAGGGGAGAAAAACTGTTTTTT
V gene: TRBV11-3; J gene: TRBJ2-5; D gene: TRBD2; clone size: .; CDR3 protein: CASSSGLAGSSETQYF; CDR3 DNA: TGTGCCAGCAGCTCCGGACTAGCGGGGAGTTCTGAGACCCAGTACTTC
V gene: TRBV7-6; J gene: TRBJ1-6; D gene: .; clone size: .; CDR3 protein: CASSLTADSYNSPLHF; CDR3 DNA: TGTGCCAGCAGCTTAACGGCGGACAGCTATAATTCACCCCTCCACTTT
V gene: TRBV7-3; J gene: TRBJ2-5; D gene: .; clone size: .; CDR3 protein: CASSPGLLSQETQYF; CDR3 DNA: TGTGCCAGCAGCCCGGGACTCCTAAGTCAAGAGACCCAGTACTTC
V gene: TRBV28; J gene: TRBJ2-1; D gene: TRBD2; clone size: .; CDR3 protein: CATSLSGGFIDEQFF; CDR3 DNA: TGTGCCACTTCCCTCAGCGGGGGGTTCATCGATGAGCAGTTCTTC